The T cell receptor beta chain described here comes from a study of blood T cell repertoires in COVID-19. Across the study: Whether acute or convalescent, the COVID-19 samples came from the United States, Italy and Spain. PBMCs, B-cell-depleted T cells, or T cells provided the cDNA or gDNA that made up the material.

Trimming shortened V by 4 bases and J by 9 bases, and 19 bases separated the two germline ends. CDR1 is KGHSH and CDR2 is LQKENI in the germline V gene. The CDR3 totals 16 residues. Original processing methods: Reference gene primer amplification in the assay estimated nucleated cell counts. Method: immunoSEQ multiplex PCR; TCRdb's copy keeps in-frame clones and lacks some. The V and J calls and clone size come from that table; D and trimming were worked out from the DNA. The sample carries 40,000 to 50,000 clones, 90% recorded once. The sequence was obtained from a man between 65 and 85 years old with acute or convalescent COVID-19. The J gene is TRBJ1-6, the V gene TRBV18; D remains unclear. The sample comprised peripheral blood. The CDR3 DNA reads TGTGCCAGCTCACGCTCAGCGGCTGTGCTTAGTTCACCCCTCCACTTT. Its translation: CASSRSAAVLSSPLHF. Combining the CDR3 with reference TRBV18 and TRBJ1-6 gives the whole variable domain NAGVMQNPRHLVRRRGQEARLRCSPMKGHSHVYWYRQLPEEGLKFMVYLQKENIIDESGMPKERFSAEFPKEGPSILRIQQVVRGDSAAYFCASSRSAAVLSSPLHFGNGTRLTVT.